This entry lists 3 T cell receptor beta chains sequenced from one sample in a study of cytomegalovirus exposure and HLA in healthy donors. The PCR was carried out with 60 Vbeta primers and 13 Jbeta primers. Clones were read by immunoSEQ multiplex PCR, and TCRdb kept only the in-frame ones, dropping some. Seen here are fewer than 250,000 clones, 65% to 85% observed once, and the top ten hold about 3.1%. The sample taken for sequencing was PBMCs. These receptors originate from a man between 25 and 39 years old in good health and CMV-seronegative.

The V call is TRBV19, the J call TRBJ2-7, with D possibly TRBD2 on 6 matching bases. Germline V gene sequence: CDR1 LNHDA, CDR2 SQIVND (reference sequence). This CDR3 is built from 17 residues. V was cut by 6 bases and J by 2 bases, with 23 bases left in between. CDR3: CASRFAAGGIPTYEQYF. The CDR3 nucleotides are TGTGCCAGTAGATTCGCAGCGGGTGGAATACCAACCTACGAGCAGTACTTC.

The V gene is TRBV5-1, the J gene TRBJ1-2; possible D gene TRBD1, 5 bases. Germline assignment: CDR1 SGHRS and CDR2 YFSETQ. The CDR3 is 15 amino acids. Deletions cut 0 bases from V and 4 bases from J, with 13 bases between. CDR3 nucleotide sequence: TGCGCCAGCAGCTTGGAACCGGGACTCATCTATGGCTACACCTTC. Protein sequence: CASSLEPGLIYGYTF. Supplemented by reference TRBV5-1 and TRBJ1-2, the full variable domain reads KAGVTQTPRYLIKTRGQQVTLSCSPISGHRSVSWYQQTPGQGLQFLFEYFSETQRNKGNFPGRFSGRQFSNSRSEMNVSTLELGDSALYLCASSLEPGLIYGYTFGSGTRLTVV.

The chain employs TRBV9 and TRBJ2-5; TRBD2 is a possible D gene (6 bases). Germline loops: CDR1 SGDLS, CDR2 YYNGEE. The length of the CDR3 is 18 residues. The V gene lost 1 base and the J gene lost 2 bases, with 21 bases spanning the gap. CDR3 protein: CASSVLGLFDSAQETQYF. CDR3 DNA: TGTGCCAGCAGCGTACTTGGACTATTTGACAGCGCGCAAGAGACCCAGTACTTC.